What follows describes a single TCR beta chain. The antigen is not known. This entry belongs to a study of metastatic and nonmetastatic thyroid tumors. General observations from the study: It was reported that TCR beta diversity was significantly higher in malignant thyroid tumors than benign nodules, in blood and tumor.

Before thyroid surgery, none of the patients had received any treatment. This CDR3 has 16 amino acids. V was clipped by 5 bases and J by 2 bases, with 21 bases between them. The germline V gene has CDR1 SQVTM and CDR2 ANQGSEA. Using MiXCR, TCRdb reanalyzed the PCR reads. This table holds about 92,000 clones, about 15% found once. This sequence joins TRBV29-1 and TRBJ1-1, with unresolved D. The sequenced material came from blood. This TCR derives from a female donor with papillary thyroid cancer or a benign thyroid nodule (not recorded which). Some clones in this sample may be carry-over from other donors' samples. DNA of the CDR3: TGCAGCGTTCCTACCTATACATGGTCGGCAAACACTGAAGCTTTCTTT. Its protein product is CSVPTYTWSANTEAFF.